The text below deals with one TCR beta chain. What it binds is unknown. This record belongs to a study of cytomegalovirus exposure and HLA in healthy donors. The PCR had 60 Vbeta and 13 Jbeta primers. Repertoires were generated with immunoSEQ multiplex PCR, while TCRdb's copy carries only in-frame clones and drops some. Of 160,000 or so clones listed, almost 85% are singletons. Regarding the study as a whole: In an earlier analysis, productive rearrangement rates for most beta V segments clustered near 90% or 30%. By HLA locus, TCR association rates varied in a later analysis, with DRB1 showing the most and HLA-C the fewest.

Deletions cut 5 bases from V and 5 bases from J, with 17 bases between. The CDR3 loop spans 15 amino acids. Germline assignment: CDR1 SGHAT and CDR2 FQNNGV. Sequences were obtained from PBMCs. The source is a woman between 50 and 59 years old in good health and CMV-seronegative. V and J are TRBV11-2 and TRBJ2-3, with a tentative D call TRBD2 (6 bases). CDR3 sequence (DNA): TGTGCCAGCAGCCCACTAGGGGCCGGGGGAGATACGCAGTATTTT. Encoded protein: CASSPLGAGGDTQYF.